The T cell receptor (beta chain) under discussion was sequenced for a study of shared clonotypes between healthy human individuals. Study-level points and caveats: The study's rarefaction showed incomplete sorted-subset sequencing despite large depth.

Remarks on this clone: What it recognizes is unknown.

Sequenced by immunoSEQ multiplex PCR; TCRdb stores in-frame clones only, minus some. Among millions of clones, approximately 93% were seen once, and the ten largest hold around 0.4%. The sample taken for sequencing was naive CD4+ T cells from PBMCs. The subset is: CD45RA+ positively selected. The TCR comes from a man aged 18 to 30 in good health. Some clones in this sample may be carry-over from other donors' samples.

DNA for the CDR3: TGTGCCAGCTCCCCAGGCAGGTCTCTCCTCGAGCAGTACTTC. The encoded protein is CASSPGRSLLEQYF. The chain carries TRBV18 and TRBJ2-7; D unclear. The CDR3 contains 14 residues. Trimming left V 6 bases short and J 6 bases short, with 18 bases between. Looked up from germline, CDR1 is KGHSH and CDR2 is LQKENI.